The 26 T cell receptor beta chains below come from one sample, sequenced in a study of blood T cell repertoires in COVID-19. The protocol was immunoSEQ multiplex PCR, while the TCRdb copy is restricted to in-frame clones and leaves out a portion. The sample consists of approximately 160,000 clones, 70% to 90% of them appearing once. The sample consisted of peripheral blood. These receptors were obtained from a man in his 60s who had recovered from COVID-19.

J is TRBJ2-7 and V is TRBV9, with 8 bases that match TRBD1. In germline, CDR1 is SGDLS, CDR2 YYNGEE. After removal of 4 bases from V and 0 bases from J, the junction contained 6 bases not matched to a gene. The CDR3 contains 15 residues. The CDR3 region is CASSKRQGSSYEQYF. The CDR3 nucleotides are TGTGCCAGCAGCAAACGACAGGGGAGCTCCTACGAGCAGTACTTC.

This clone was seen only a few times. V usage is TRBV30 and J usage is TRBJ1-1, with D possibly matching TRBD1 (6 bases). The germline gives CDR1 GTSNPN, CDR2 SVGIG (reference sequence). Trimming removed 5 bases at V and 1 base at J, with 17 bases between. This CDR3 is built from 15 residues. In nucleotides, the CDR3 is TGTGCCTGGGGGCGCTTGGGGGCTTCGAACACTGAAGCTTTCTTT. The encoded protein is CAWGRLGASNTEAFF. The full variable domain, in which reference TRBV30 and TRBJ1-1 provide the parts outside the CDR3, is SQTIHQWPATLVQPVGSPLSLECTVEGTSNPNLYWYRQAAGRGLQLLFYSVGIGQISSEVPQNLSASRPQDRQFILSSKKLLLSDSGFYLCAWGRLGASNTEAFFGQGTRLTVV.

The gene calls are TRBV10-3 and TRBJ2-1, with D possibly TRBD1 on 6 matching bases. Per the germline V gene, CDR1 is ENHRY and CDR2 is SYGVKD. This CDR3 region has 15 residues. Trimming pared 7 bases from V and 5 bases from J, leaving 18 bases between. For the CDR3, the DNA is TGTGCCATCACCGAAGCCCCTGACAGGAACAATGAGCAGTTCTTC. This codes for CAITEAPDRNNEQFF.

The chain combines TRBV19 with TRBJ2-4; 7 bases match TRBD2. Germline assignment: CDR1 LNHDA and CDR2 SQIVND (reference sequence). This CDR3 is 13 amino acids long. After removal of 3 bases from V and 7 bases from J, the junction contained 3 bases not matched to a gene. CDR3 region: CASSMGGPNIQYF. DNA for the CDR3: TGTGCCAGTAGTATGGGAGGGCCGAACATTCAGTACTTC.

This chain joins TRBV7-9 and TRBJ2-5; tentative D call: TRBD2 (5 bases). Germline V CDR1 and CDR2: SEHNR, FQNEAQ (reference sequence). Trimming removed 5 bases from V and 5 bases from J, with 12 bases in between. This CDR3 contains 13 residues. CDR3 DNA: TGTGCCAGCAGCCCCGAGGGCTGGGAGACCCAGTACTTC. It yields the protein CASSPEGWETQYF.

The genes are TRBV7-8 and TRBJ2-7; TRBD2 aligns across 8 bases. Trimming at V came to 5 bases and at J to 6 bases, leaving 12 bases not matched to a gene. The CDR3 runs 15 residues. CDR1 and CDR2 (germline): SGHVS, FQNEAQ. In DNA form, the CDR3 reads TGTGCCAGCAGCCACTCTTCCGGGGGGGTAGGCGAGCAGTACTTC. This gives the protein CASSHSSGGVGEQYF.

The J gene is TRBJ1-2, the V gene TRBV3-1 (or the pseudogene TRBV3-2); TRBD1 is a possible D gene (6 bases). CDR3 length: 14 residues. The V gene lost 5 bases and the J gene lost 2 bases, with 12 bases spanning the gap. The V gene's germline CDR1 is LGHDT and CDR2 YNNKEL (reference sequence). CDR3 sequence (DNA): TGTGCCAGCAGCTCTCACGACAGGAACTATGGCTACACCTTC. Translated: CASSSHDRNYGYTF.

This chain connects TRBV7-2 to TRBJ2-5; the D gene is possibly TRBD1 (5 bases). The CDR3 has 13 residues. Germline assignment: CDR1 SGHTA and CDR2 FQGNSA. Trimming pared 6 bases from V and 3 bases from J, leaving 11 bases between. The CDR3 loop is CASSRSREETQYF. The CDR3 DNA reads TGTGCCAGCAGTCGGAGCAGGGAAGAGACCCAGTACTTC.

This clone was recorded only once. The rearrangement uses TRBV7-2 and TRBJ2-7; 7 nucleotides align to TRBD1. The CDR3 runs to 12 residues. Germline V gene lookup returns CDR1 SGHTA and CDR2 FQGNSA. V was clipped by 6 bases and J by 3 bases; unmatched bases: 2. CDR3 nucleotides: TGTGCCAGCAGGGCAGGGGGCTACGAGCAGTACTTC. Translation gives CASRAGGYEQYF.

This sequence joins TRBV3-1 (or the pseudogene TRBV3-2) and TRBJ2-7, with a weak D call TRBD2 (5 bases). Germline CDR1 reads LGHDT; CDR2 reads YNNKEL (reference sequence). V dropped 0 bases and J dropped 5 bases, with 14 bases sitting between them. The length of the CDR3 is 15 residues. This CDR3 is CASSQDYTSSHEQYF. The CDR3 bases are TGTGCCAGCAGCCAAGATTACACTAGTTCCCACGAGCAGTACTTC.

The CDR3 nucleotides read TGTGCCAGCAGCTTTCCTGAGGGCAGGGGGATAATGGGGCAGTACTTC. As protein: CASSFPEGRGIMGQYF. This chain links TRBV7-8 with TRBJ2-7; 7 bases fit TRBD1. V gave up 3 bases and J gave up 9 bases; unmatched junction bases: 17. This CDR3 is 16 amino acids long. Germline V gene lookup returns CDR1 SGHVS and CDR2 FQNEAQ.

CDR3 residues: CASNLGTGDGYTF. The CDR3 bases are TGTGCCAGCAACCTTGGGACAGGGGACGGCTACACCTTC. V is TRBV6-5 and J is TRBJ1-2; the match to TRBD1 covers 10 bases. Germline V CDR1 and CDR2: MNHEY, SVGAGI. V trimming: 7 bases; J trimming: 8 bases; junction bases outside the gene matches: 7. CDR3 length equals 13 residues.

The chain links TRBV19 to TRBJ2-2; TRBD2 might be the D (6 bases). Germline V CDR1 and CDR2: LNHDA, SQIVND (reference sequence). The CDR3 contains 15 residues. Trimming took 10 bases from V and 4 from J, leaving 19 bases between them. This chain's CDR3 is CATLFGGVGTGELFF. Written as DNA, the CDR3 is TGTGCCACTTTGTTCGGGGGAGTCGGCACCGGGGAGCTGTTTTTT.

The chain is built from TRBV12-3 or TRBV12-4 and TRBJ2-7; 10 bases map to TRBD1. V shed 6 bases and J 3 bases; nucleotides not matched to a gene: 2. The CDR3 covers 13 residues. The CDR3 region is CASRTGGVYEQYF. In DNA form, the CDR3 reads TGTGCCAGCAGGACAGGGGGCGTCTACGAGCAGTACTTC.

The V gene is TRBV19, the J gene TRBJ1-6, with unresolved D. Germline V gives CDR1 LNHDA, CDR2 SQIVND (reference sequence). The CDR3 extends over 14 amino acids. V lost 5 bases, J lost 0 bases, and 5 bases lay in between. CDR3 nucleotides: TGTGCCAGTAGTTACAACTCCTATAATTCACCCCTCCACTTT. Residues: CASSYNSYNSPLHF. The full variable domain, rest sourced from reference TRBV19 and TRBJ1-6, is DGGITQSPKYLFRKEGQNVTLSCEQNLNHDAMYWYRQDPGQGLRLIYYSQIVNDFQKGDIAEGYSVSREKKESFPLTVTSAQKNPTAFYLCASSYNSYNSPLHFGNGTRLTVT.

The CDR3 DNA reads as TGTGCCAGCAGCGTAGGGGGGACATTTCCTACGCAGTATTTT. Protein sequence: CASSVGGTFPTQYF. V is TRBV9 and J is TRBJ2-3; possible D gene TRBD1, 6 bases. CDR1 is SGDLS and CDR2 is YYNGEE in the germline V gene. Between the trimmed V and J ends, which lost 0 bases and 8 bases, there was a span of 13 bases. The CDR3 contains 14 residues.

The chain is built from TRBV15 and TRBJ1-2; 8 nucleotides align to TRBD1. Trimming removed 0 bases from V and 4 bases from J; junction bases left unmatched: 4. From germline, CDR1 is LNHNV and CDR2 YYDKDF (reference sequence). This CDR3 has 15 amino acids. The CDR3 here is CATSRETGGSYGYTF. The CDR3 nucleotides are TGTGCCACCAGCAGAGAAACAGGGGGTTCCTATGGCTACACCTTC.

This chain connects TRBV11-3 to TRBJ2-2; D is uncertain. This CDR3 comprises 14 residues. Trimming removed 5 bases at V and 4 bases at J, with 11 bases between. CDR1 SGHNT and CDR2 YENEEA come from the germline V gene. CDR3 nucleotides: TGTGCCAGCAGCCGTGACACGGCCACCGGGGAGCTGTTTTTT. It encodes CASSRDTATGELFF.

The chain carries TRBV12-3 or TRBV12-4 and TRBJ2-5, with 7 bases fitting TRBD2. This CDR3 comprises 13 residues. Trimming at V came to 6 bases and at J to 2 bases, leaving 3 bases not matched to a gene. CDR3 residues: CASRSGTQETQYF. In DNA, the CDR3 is TGTGCCAGCAGAAGCGGGACTCAAGAGACCCAGTACTTC.

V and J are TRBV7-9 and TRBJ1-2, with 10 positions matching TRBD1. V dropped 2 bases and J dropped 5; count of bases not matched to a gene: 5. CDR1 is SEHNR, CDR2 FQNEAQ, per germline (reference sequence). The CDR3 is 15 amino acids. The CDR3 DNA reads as TGTGCCAGCAGCTTAAGGGGACAGGGGTCTTATGGCTACACCTTC. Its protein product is CASSLRGQGSYGYTF.

The CDR3 sequence: CASSQRLRTDTQYF. The CDR3 DNA sequence: TGCGCCAGCAGCCAACGACTGCGCACAGATACGCAGTATTTT. The gene calls are TRBV4-1 and TRBJ2-3; no clear D gene. V lost 2 bases and J lost 1, with 7 bases in between. The CDR3 spans 14 residues. The germline CDR1 and CDR2 sequences are MGHRA and YSYEKL.

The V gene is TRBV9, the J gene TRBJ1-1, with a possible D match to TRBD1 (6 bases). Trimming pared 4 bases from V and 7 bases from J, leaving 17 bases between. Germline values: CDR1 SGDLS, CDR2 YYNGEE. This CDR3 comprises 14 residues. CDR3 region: CASSQEGDFGEAFF. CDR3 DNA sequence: TGTGCCAGCAGCCAAGAGGGGGATTTCGGTGAAGCTTTCTTT.

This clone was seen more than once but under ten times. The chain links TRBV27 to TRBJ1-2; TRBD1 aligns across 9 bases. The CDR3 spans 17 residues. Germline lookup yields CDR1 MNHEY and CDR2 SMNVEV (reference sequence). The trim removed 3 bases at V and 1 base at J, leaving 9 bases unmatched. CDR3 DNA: TGTGCCAGCAGTTTCTACACCGGGACAGGGATTAACTATGGCTACACCTTC. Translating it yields CASSFYTGTGINYGYTF.

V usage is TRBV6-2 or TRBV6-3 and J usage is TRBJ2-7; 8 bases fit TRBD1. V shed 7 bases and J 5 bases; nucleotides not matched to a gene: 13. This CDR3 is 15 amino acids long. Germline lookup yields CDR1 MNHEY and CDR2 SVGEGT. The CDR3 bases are TGTGCCAGCACCCCGACCGGGACAGGCGCTCACGAGCAGTACTTC. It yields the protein CASTPTGTGAHEQYF.

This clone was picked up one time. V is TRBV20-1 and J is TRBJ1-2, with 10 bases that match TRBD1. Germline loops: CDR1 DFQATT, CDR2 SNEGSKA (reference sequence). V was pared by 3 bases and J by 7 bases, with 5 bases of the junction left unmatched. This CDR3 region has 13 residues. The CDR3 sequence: CSASAGTGVGYTF. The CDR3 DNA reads TGCAGTGCTAGTGCCGGGACAGGGGTTGGCTACACCTTC.

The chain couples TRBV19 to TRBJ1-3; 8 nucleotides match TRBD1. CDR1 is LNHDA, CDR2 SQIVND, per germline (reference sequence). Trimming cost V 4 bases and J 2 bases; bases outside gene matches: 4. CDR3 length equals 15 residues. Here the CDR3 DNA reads TGTGCCAGTAGTACGGACAGGGCTACTGGAAACACCATATATTTT. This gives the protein CASSTDRATGNTIYF.